The rows below give T cell receptor beta chains drawn from one sample of a study of T cell changes during pregnancy in multiple sclerosis. This table comes from immunoSEQ multiplex PCR, and its TCRdb copy is limited to in-frame clones, with some not included. The sample includes more than 15,000 clones, about four fifths of them seen just once. This specimen was CD8+ T cells from peripheral blood mononuclear cells, taken in the second trimester of pregnancy. The receptors here all came from a female donor in good health, enrolled as a control in a pregnancy study. The CDR3 runs from the conserved cysteine through the conserved F or W. D genes are given only for firm matches. Expanded clones get a size class; other rows say once, few or many, or leave the size out.

-,-,TRBJ1-1,TRBV7-3,TGTGCCAGCAGCTTAAGGGGGGACACTGAAGCTTTCTTT,CASSLRGDTEAFF
-,-,TRBJ2-7,TRBV5-5,TGTGCCAGCAGCTTGTCACTAGTCGAGCAGTACTTC,CASSLSLVEQYF
-,-,TRBJ2-2,TRBV20-1,TGCAGTGCCCGCGACGGGGAGCTGTTTTTT,CSARDGELFF
TRBD1,-,TRBJ2-7,TRBV7-9,TGTGCCAGCAGCTTAGGAGGGTCGACAGGGGACGAGCAGTACTTC,CASSLGGSTGDEQYF
TRBD1,once,TRBJ2-7,TRBV5-5,TGTGCCAGCAGCCATCCGAGGACAGGGAGAACCTACGAGCAGTACTTC,CASSHPRTGRTYEQYF
-,once,TRBJ1-5,TRBV6-5,TGTGCCAGCAGTTACTCTGAGACACAGCCCCAGCATTTT,CASSYSETQPQHF
-,once,TRBJ2-2,TRBV28,TGTGCCAGCAGTCCAACAGGGATTGGCGGGGAGCTGTTTTTT,CASSPTGIGGELFF
TRBD2,-,TRBJ2-5,TRBV7-2,TGTGCCAGCAGCTTAGCCCTAGCGGGCTTAGAGACCCAGTACTTC,CASSLALAGLETQYF
-,-,TRBJ2-7,TRBV6-1,TGTGCCAGCACCACAACAGGTTACTACGAGCAGTACTTC,CASTTTGYYEQYF
TRBD1,-,TRBJ2-7,TRBV4-3,TGCGCCAGCAGCCTCGGGACAGGGAACTACGAGCAGTACTTC,CASSLGTGNYEQYF
TRBD2,-,TRBJ2-3,TRBV4-2,TGTGCCAGCAGCCAAGAACTAGCGGGGACCAGCACAGATACGCAGTATTTT,CASSQELAGTSTDTQYF
-,-,TRBJ1-3,TRBV20-1,TGCAGTGCTCCGGGGTTGAACACCATATATTTT,CSAPGLNTIYF
-,-,TRBJ1-1,TRBV27,TGTGCCAGCAGTTTCCTCACGGGGGGGTCCCTTTTAGGTGAAGCTTTCTTT,CASSFLTGGSLLGEAFF
-,-,TRBJ2-1,TRBV19,TGTGCCAGTAGTATCTCCGGGGGGCCTTTGAATGAGCAGTTCTTC,CASSISGGPLNEQFF
TRBD1,-,TRBJ2-7,TRBV4-1,TGCGCCAGCAGCCAGAGGGACAGGGCCTACGAGCAGTACTTC,CASSQRDRAYEQYF
TRBD2,few,TRBJ2-3,TRBV4-2,TGTGCCAGCAGCCAAGAGTCGCGGGGGAGCGATACGCAGTATTTT,CASSQESRGSDTQYF
-,-,TRBJ2-7,TRBV6-6,TGTGCCAGTAAAAGGCGCGGGGGCCGCTCCTACGAGCAGTACTTC,CASKRRGGRSYEQYF
-,once,TRBJ1-5,TRBV2,TGTGCCAGCAGTGATCAGTCAGGAGGGGTGGTGGCCCAGCATTTT,CASSDQSGGVVAQHF
-,-,TRBJ1-1,TRBV19,TGTGCCAGTAGTATGGTCAGAAACACTGAAGCTTTCTTT,CASSMVRNTEAFF
-,-,TRBJ2-1,TRBV11-2,TGTGCCAGCAGCGGACCACGGGGCTACAATGAGCAGTTCTTC,CASSGPRGYNEQFF
-,-,TRBJ2-3,TRBV7-2,TGTGCCAGCAGCTTAGGCCCCTACCCTGATACGCAGTATTTT,CASSLGPYPDTQYF
-,-,TRBJ2-5,TRBV28,TGTGCCAGCAGTTTTATGCAGGCGGAGACCCAGTACTTC,CASSFMQAETQYF
-,-,TRBJ1-1,TRBV12-5,TGTGCTAGTGGGACGAGAAGGGGCCTGTCGAACACTGAAGCTTTCTTT,CASGTRRGLSNTEAFF
-,-,TRBJ1-2,TRBV29-1,TGCAGCGTTGAAATCGGACAAGCTAACTATGGCTACACCTTC,CSVEIGQANYGYTF
-,-,TRBJ2-3,TRBV6-6,TGTGCCAGCAGTTACTTGGCCACAGATACGCAGTATTTT,CASSYLATDTQYF
-,-,TRBJ1-6,TRBV9,TGTGCCAGCAGCGCTGGACTGGATAATTCACCCCTCCACTTT,CASSAGLDNSPLHF
-,once,TRBJ1-1,TRBV28,TGTGCCAGCAGTTGGGGGGGTACCACTGAAGCTTTCTTT,CASSWGGTTEAFF
-,-,TRBJ1-6,TRBV14,TGTGCCAGCAGCCAAGCTCCTTTGTCACCCCTCCACTTT,CASSQAPLSPLHF
-,-,TRBJ2-7,TRBV4-3,TGCGCCAGCAGCCAAGAGAGGGAGCCCTCCTACGAGCGGTACTTC,CASSQEREPSYERYF
TRBD2,medium-sized,TRBJ2-6,TRBV7-9,TGTGCCAGCAGCTTAGAGGCGGCGGGGGAGGCTGGGGCCAACGTCCTGACTTTC,CASSLEAAGEAGANVLTF
-,-,TRBJ1-1,TRBV6-1,TGTGCCAGCAGTGAAGCAGGAGGGGTGGGGAACACTGAAGCTTTCTTT,CASSEAGGVGNTEAFF
-,few,TRBJ2-7,TRBV30,TGTGCCTGGAGTGTCAACAATTTGGACGAGCAGTACTTC,CAWSVNNLDEQYF
-,-,TRBJ2-7,TRBV6-1,TGTGCCAGCACCACAACAGGTTACTACGAGCAGTACTTC,CASTTTGYYEQYF
-,-,TRBJ1-1,TRBV19,TGTGCCAGTAGTATCGGTGCAGGGGTGGGCACTGAAGCTTTCTTT,CASSIGAGVGTEAFF
TRBD2,once,TRBJ2-1,TRBV14,TGTGCCAGCAGCCATCTCTCCAGCGGGGGGTACAATGAGCAGTTCTTC,CASSHLSSGGYNEQFF
TRBD1,once,TRBJ2-3,TRBV11-3,TGTGCCAGCAGCCCTCAACAGGGGTTAGCTAGCACAGATACGCAGTATTTT,CASSPQQGLASTDTQYF
TRBD2,-,TRBJ2-1,TRBV29-1,TGCAGCGTTACGCCGCTAGCGGGGGGGACGATCCCCTACAATGAGCAGTTCTTC,CSVTPLAGGTIPYNEQFF
-,large,TRBJ1-1,TRBV19,TGTGCCAGTACCGATGGGGGGGTCCTCACGAACACTGAAGCTTTCTTT,CASTDGGVLTNTEAFF
-,-,TRBJ2-7,TRBV9,TGTGCCAGCAGCTCCAACGTCGGGGGTTCCTACGAGCAGTACTTC,CASSSNVGGSYEQYF
-,-,TRBJ2-4,TRBV5-6,TGTGCCAGCAGCTTGGGGAGGGACATTCAGTACTTC,CASSLGRDIQYF
-,-,TRBJ2-1,TRBV21-1,TGTGCCAGCACCACCCTGGGACTAAGCGGGGGGATCGATGAGCAGTTCTTC,CASTTLGLSGGIDEQFF
-,-,TRBJ1-1,TRBV29-1,TGCAGCGTTGAAGGGAGCTCGGGGACTGAAGCTTTCTTT,CSVEGSSGTEAFF
TRBD2,-,TRBJ2-5,TRBV4-1,TGCGCCAGCAGCCAAGAAAATGGAGCGAGCGGGGGTCGAGAGACCCAGTACTTC,CASSQENGASGGRETQYF
TRBD2,-,TRBJ2-3,TRBV9,TGTGCCAGCAGCCCTCGACTAGCGGGGCTCACAGATACGCAGTATTTT,CASSPRLAGLTDTQYF
-,-,TRBJ1-1,TRBV18,TGTGCCAGCTCACCTTCTTTGGGCAGAGAAGCTTTCTTT,CASSPSLGREAFF
-,-,TRBJ1-1,TRBV4-3,TGCGCCAGCAGCCAAGAGCCCGGACAGACCACTGAAGCTTTCTTT,CASSQEPGQTTEAFF
-,-,TRBJ2-7,TRBV27,TGTGCCAGCACCCTTTCAGGCGCCCTTTCCTACGAGCAGTACTTC,CASTLSGALSYEQYF
TRBD1,-,TRBJ2-7,TRBV15,TGTGCCACCAGCAGAACCGCCGGGACAGGGTCCCACGAGCAGTACTTC,CATSRTAGTGSHEQYF
-,once,TRBJ2-3,TRBV4-3,TGCGCCAGCAGCCAAGATCCATGGACTGGTAGCACAGATACGCAGTATTTT,CASSQDPWTGSTDTQYF
TRBD1,-,TRBJ1-6,TRBV27,TGTGCCAGCAGCTCGGGACAGGGTAATTCACCCCTCCACTTT,CASSSGQGNSPLHF
TRBD2,-,TRBJ2-5,TRBV4-3,TGCGCCAGCAGCAAGCGGGGGGGCCTGAGGGAGACCCAGTACTTC,CASSKRGGLRETQYF
-,-,TRBJ2-3,TRBV19,TGTGCCAGTAGGTTAGCTAGCACAGATACGCAGTATTTT,CASRLASTDTQYF
-,-,TRBJ2-3,TRBV9,TGTGCCATCCCGCCGGCAGATACGCAGTATTTT,CAIPPADTQYF
TRBD2,-,TRBJ2-1,TRBV9,TGTGCCAGCAGCCCACAGCGGGGGACCACCGTAATCTACAATGAGCAGTTCTTC,CASSPQRGTTVIYNEQFF
-,-,TRBJ1-4,TRBV28,TGTGCCAGCAGACTCGGGACTAATGAAAAACTGTTTTTT,CASRLGTNEKLFF